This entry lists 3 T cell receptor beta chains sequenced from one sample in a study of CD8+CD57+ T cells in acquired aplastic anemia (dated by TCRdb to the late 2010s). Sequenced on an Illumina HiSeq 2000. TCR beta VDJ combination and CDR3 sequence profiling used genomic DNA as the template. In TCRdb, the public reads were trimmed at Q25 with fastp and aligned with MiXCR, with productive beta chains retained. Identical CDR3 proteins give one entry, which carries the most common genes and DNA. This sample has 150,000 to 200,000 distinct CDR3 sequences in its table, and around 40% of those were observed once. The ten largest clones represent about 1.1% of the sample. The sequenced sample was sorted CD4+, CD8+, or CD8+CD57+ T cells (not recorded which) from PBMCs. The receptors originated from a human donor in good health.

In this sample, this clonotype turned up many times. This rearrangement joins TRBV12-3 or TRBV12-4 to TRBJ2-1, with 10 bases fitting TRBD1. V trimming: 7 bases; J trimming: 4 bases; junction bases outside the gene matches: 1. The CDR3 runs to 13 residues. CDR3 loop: CASTGQGYNEQFF. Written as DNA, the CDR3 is TGTGCCAGCACGGGACAGGGGTACAATGAGCAGTTCTTC.

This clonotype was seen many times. The CDR3 sequence is CSASGTADSPLHF. The CDR3 region has the DNA TGCAGTGCCAGCGGGACAGCCGATTCACCCCTCCACTTT. The chain has TRBV20-1 and TRBJ1-6, with 7 bases fitting TRBD1. The CDR3 has 13 residues. Germline CDR1 is DFQATT and CDR2 is SNEGSKA (reference sequence). Germline trimming cut 6 bases from V and 8 bases from J; bases unmatched to any gene: 7.

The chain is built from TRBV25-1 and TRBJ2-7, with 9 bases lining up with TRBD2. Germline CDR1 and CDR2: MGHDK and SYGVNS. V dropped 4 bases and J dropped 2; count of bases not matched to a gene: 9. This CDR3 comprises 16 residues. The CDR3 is CASSASDLAGTYEQYF. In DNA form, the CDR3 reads TGTGCCAGCAGTGCTAGCGATCTAGCGGGAACCTACGAGCAGTACTTC.